These T cell receptor beta chains were read from a single sample in a study of T cell responses to AZD1222 COVID-19 vaccine. The repertoire was sequenced with immunoSEQ multiplex PCR; TCRdb's copy has only in-frame clones and lacks some. The sample shows 130,000 or so clones, around 88% of them seen only once. The source material was peripheral blood, sampled on day 0 of MenACWY control vaccination. The receptor source for this set is an adult in good health. Both conserved end residues are part of each CDR3. A D gene is named only where the DNA matches it firmly. The size entry is marked missing in some rows and otherwise reads once, few, many or a size class.

J | V | D | size | DNA | CDR3
TRBJ2-7 | TRBV5-6 | NA | NA | TGTGCCAGCAGCTCGTACAGGGACGAGCAGTACTTC | CASSSYRDEQYF
TRBJ1-1 | TRBV5-6 | NA | NA | TGTGCCAGCAGCTTGGGTAGAAGGACTGAAGCTTTCTTT | CASSLGRRTEAFF
TRBJ2-2 | TRBV13 | TRBD2 | few | TGTGCCAGCAGCTTGCGACTAGCGGGAGGCCACACCGGGGAGCTGTTTTTT | CASSLRLAGGHTGELFF
TRBJ2-2 | TRBV9 | NA | NA | TGTGCCAGTAAGAGGGCGGACACCGGGGAGCTGTTTTTT | CASKRADTGELFF
TRBJ1-1 | TRBV27 | NA | NA | TGTGCCAGCAGCTCGGGATTGAACACTGAAGCTTTCTTT | CASSSGLNTEAFF
TRBJ1-1 | TRBV28 | NA | NA | TGTGCCAGCATGTGGGGCACTGAAGCTTTCTTT | CASMWGTEAFF
TRBJ1-2 | TRBV19 | NA | NA | TGTGCCAGTAGTATTTTTGAGAGTGTCAGGACTAACTATGGCTACACCTTC | CASSIFESVRTNYGYTF
TRBJ2-4 | TRBV12-3/TRBV12-4 | NA | NA | TGTGCCAGCAGTTTCGAGGGGAGAAACATTCAGTACTTC | CASSFEGRNIQYF
TRBJ1-1 | TRBV27 | NA | NA | TGTGCCAGCAGTTTGGGGGGGGTTACTGAAGCTTTCTTT | CASSLGGVTEAFF
TRBJ2-3 | TRBV3-1/TRBV3-2 | NA | NA | TGTGCCAGCAGCCCCTTTGAAGCGGAAACGGGTACGCAGTATTTT | CASSPFEAETGTQYF
TRBJ1-1 | TRBV5-4 | NA | few | TGTGCCAGCAGCTTGGAGTCGGGGGTGGAAGCTTTCTTT | CASSLESGVEAFF
TRBJ1-3 | TRBV11-3 | NA | NA | TGTGCCAGCAGCTTAGGGCTTGACGGAAACACCATATATTTT | CASSLGLDGNTIYF
TRBJ2-7 | TRBV4-3 | NA | NA | TGCGCCAGCAGCCAAGGGCTTTCGGGGTACGAGCAGTACTTC | CASSQGLSGYEQYF
TRBJ2-1 | TRBV5-1 | TRBD1 | NA | TGCGCCAGCCAACCAACCGGGACAGGAACGATAGAGCAGTTCTTC | CASQPTGTGTIEQFF
TRBJ2-7 | TRBV6-5 | TRBD1 | NA | TGTGCCAGCAGTCCTCGACAGGGGGCGCGGGAGCAGTACTTC | CASSPRQGAREQYF
TRBJ2-7 | TRBV20-1 | NA | once | TGCAGTGCTTACAGCGAGTACGAGCAGTACTTC | CSAYSEYEQYF
TRBJ1-2 | TRBV4-1 | TRBD1 | NA | TGCGCCAGCAGCCGGATAGCACAGGGGGCGCATGGCTACACCTTC | CASSRIAQGAHGYTF
TRBJ2-1 | TRBV12-3/TRBV12-4 | NA | NA | TGTGCCAGCAGTTCCCGTGGTGAGCAGTTCTTC | CASSSRGEQFF
TRBJ2-2 | TRBV6-2/TRBV6-3 | TRBD1 | NA | TGTGCCAGCAGTTCGCCGGGACAGGGCCCTCCCGGGGAGCTGTTTTTT | CASSSPGQGPPGELFF
TRBJ2-5 | TRBV29-1 | TRBD1 | NA | TGCAGCGGCGGACAGGAAGAAACCCAGTACTTC | CSGGQEETQYF
TRBJ1-2 | TRBV25-1 | TRBD1 | NA | TGTGCCAGCAGTGAATCCCACAGGGGGATCAACTATGGCTACACCTTC | CASSESHRGINYGYTF
TRBJ1-2 | TRBV29-1 | NA | NA | TGCAGCGTTGAGGCAGGGCTTTATGGCTACACCTTC | CSVEAGLYGYTF
TRBJ1-1 | TRBV19 | TRBD1 | NA | TGTGCCAGTAGACCCCGGACAGGGGAGAACACTGAAGCTTTCTTT | CASRPRTGENTEAFF
TRBJ2-7 | TRBV3-1/TRBV3-2 | TRBD2 | NA | TGTGCCAGCAGCCAACGGGAGGGGTACGAGCAGTACTTC | CASSQREGYEQYF
TRBJ1-2 | TRBV6-6 | NA | NA | TGTGCCAGCAGTTATGGCGATTCCGGCTATGGCTACACCTTC | CASSYGDSGYGYTF
TRBJ2-5 | TRBV11-2 | TRBD2 | NA | TGTGCCAGCAGCCCCCCGGGACTAATAAAGACCCAGTACTTC | CASSPPGLIKTQYF
TRBJ2-1 | TRBV6-1 | NA | NA | TGTGCCAGCAGTGAAGGGCCCGAAGGCTACAATGAGCAGTTCTTC | CASSEGPEGYNEQFF
TRBJ1-3 | TRBV18 | NA | once | TGTGCCAGCTCACGAGTAGACACCATATATTTT | CASSRVDTIYF
TRBJ1-2 | TRBV6-6 | NA | NA | TGTGCCAGCAGCGGACGACCGGGTGACTATGGCTACACCTTC | CASSGRPGDYGYTF
TRBJ2-1 | TRBV4-1 | TRBD2 | once | TGCGCCAGCAGCATCCGGACTAGCGGGAGTGGTGAGCAGTTCTTC | CASSIRTSGSGEQFF
TRBJ1-1 | TRBV7-9 | NA | once | TGTGCCAGCGGCTTTGGCACTGAAGCTTTCTTT | CASGFGTEAFF
TRBJ2-5 | TRBV3-1/TRBV3-2 | TRBD1 | NA | TGTGCCAGCAGCCTCTTTTCAGGGGGCTTATACGAGACCCAGTACTTC | CASSLFSGGLYETQYF
TRBJ2-2 | TRBV4-1 | TRBD1 | NA | TGCGCCAGCAGCCAAGATCCGGGACAGGGGGCCACCGGGGAGCTGTTTTTT | CASSQDPGQGATGELFF
TRBJ1-5 | TRBV4-1 | TRBD1 | NA | TGCGCCAGCAGCCAGGCAACGGACAGGGGCGCATCAGAGGCCCAGCATTTT | CASSQATDRGASEAQHF
TRBJ2-5 | TRBV4-2 | NA | NA | TGTGCCAGCAGCCAAGGGGACCAAGAGACCCAGTACTTC | CASSQGDQETQYF
TRBJ2-7 | TRBV12-3/TRBV12-4 | NA | NA | TGTGCCAGCAGTCTAATGCCCTACGAGCAGTACTTC | CASSLMPYEQYF
TRBJ1-6 | TRBV5-1 | TRBD1 | NA | TGCGCCAGCAGCTTGGCAGGGGGGAGTTCACCCCTCCACTTT | CASSLAGGSSPLHF
TRBJ2-2 | TRBV5-8 | TRBD2 | NA | TGTGCCAGCAGCTTCTCCGGGACTAGCGGGAGTGGGACCACCGGGGAGCTGTTTTTT | CASSFSGTSGSGTTGELFF
TRBJ2-1 | TRBV11-2 | TRBD1 | NA | TGTGCCAGCAGCCAACAACAGGGGGGATACAATGAGCAGTTCTTC | CASSQQQGGYNEQFF
TRBJ2-7 | TRBV19 | NA | NA | TGTGCCAGTAGTTTCCGCCCAGGGGCCGAGCAGTACTTC | CASSFRPGAEQYF
TRBJ2-1 | TRBV15 | NA | once | TGTGCCACCAGCAGAGAAGCGGATTCCTACAATGAGCAGTTCTTC | CATSREADSYNEQFF
TRBJ2-7 | TRBV2 | TRBD1 | NA | TGTGCCAGCACCAGGACAGGGACCTACGAGCAGTACTTC | CASTRTGTYEQYF
TRBJ2-7 | TRBV6-5 | NA | NA | TGTGCCAGCAGGGGAGGGACAGTAATCTCATCCGAGCAGTACTTC | CASRGGTVISSEQYF
TRBJ2-1 | TRBV7-2 | NA | NA | TGTGCCAGCGGCCCGGGGCAGCCCCCCTCCTACAATGAGCAGTTCTTC | CASGPGQPPSYNEQFF
TRBJ2-7 | TRBV5-4 | NA | NA | TGTGCCAGCAGCTCCGGAAACGAGTACGAGCAGTACTTC | CASSSGNEYEQYF
TRBJ1-6 | TRBV19 | TRBD1 | NA | TGTGCCAGTGGGACAGGGGGGAATTCACCCCTCCACTTT | CASGTGGNSPLHF
TRBJ1-3 | TRBV9 | NA | NA | TGTGCCAGCAGCGTAGAAGCCGGAGCTGGAAACACCATATATTTT | CASSVEAGAGNTIYF
TRBJ2-1 | TRBV7-2 | TRBD1 | NA | TGTGCCAGCAGCTCGGACAGGGGATTTAATGAGCAGTTCTTC | CASSSDRGFNEQFF
TRBJ2-5 | TRBV6-5 | NA | NA | TGTGCCAGCAGGAGGGGAGAGACCCAGTACTTC | CASRRGETQYF
TRBJ1-1 | TRBV11-3 | NA | NA | TGTGCCAGCAGCTTAGGAGGGTCGGTCTCGAACACTGAAGCTTTCTTT | CASSLGGSVSNTEAFF